This T cell receptor beta chain was found in a study of early stage breast cancer tumors. Sampling of the adjacent normal breast tissue occurred roughly 1.9-4.5 cm from the tumor. Of note for this clone: Its target is unknown.

V shed 5 bases and J 4 bases; nucleotides not matched to a gene: 7. The germline V gene has CDR1 MNHEY and CDR2 SVGAGI. The CDR3 is 14 residues long. Study observations and caveats: Enriched TCRB sequences shared across patients were mostly commonly generated sequences. Blood repertoires resembled normal breast more than tumor.

TCRdb's table, derived via immunoSEQ multiplex PCR, lists solely in-frame clones and lacks some. Counted here are 7,000 to 9,500 clones, over 70% occurring once; the ten biggest clones make up about a sixth. This receptor was identified in a person between 55 and 70 years old with breast cancer. Source material: normal breast tissue next to the tumor. V gene TRBV6-5 combines with J gene TRBJ2-7, with 8 bases identical to TRBD2. CDR3 loop: CASSVRGRQYEQYF. In nucleotides, the CDR3 is TGTGCCAGCAGTGTTCGCGGGAGGCAATACGAGCAGTACTTC.